This TCR beta chain derives from a study of radiotherapy plus CTLA-4 blockade in lung cancer. On the study more broadly: Patients showed objective responses in roughly 19% of cases and disease control in under 35%. Findings of the study overall: Researchers report tumor-derived TCR clones expanding in blood after radiotherapy plus ipilimumab.

This clone appeared once. No antigen is known for it. The repertoire was sequenced with immunoSEQ multiplex PCR; TCRdb's copy has only in-frame clones and lacks some. The sample comprises tens of thousands of clones, 85% to 90% of which are singletons, and roughly 17% rests with the top ten. The germline gives CDR1 SGHRS, CDR2 YFSETQ. The CDR3 runs to 13 residues. V dropped 3 bases and J dropped 5 bases, with 10 bases sitting between them. Patients in the study, people with chemo-refractory metastatic non-small-cell lung cancer, received focal radiation plus ipilimumab CTLA-4 blockade. The sequence was collected from a human donor with non-small cell lung cancer that progressed on radiotherapy plus ipilimumab. The chain carries TRBV5-1 and TRBJ2-3; the D call may be TRBD1 or TRBD2 (5 bases each). The material was peripheral blood, obtained from a patient treated with radiotherapy plus ipilimumab. The CDR3 DNA reads TGCGCCAGCAGCTCGGGGACCAGAGATACGCAGTATTTT. Its protein product is CASSSGTRDTQYF.